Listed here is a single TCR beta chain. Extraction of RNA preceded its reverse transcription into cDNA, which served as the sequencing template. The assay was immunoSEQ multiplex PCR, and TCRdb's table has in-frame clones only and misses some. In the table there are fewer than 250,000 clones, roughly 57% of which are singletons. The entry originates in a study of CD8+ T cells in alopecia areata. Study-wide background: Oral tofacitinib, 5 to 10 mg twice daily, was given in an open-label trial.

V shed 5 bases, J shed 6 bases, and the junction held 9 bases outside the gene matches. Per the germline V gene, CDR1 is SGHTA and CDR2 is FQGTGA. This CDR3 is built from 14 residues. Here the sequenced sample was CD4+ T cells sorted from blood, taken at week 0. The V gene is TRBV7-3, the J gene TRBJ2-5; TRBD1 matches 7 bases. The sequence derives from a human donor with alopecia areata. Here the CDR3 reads CASSKGAATQTQYF. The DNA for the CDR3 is TGTGCCAGCAGCAAGGGGGCCGCGACTCAGACCCAGTACTTC.